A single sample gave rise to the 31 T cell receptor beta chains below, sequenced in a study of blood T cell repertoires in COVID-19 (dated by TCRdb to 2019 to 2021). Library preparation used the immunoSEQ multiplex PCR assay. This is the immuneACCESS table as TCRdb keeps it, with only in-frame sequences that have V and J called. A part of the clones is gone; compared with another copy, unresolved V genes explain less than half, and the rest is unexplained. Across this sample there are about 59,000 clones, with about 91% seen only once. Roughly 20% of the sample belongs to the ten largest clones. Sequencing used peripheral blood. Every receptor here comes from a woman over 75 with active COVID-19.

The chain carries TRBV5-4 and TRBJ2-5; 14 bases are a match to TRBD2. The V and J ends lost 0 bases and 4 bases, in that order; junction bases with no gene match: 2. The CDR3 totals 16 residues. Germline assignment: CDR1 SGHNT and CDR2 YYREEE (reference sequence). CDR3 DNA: TGTGCCAGCAGCTTGGGACTAGCGGGGGGGCGAGAGACCCAGTACTTC. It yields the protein CASSLGLAGGRETQYF.

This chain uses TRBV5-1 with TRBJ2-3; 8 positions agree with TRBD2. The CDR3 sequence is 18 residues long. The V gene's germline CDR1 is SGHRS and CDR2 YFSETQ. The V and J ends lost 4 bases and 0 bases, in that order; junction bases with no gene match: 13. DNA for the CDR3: TGCGCCAGCAGCCGGGGACTAGTGGGGGCGGGAAGCACAGATACGCAGTATTTT. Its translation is CASSRGLVGAGSTDTQYF.

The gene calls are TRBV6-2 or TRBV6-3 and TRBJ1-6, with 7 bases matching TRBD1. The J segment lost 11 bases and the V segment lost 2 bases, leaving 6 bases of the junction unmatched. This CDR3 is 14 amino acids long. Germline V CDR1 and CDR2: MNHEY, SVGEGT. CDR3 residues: CASSYGTAFAPLHF. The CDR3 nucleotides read TGTGCCAGCAGTTACGGGACAGCTTTCGCACCCCTCCACTTT.

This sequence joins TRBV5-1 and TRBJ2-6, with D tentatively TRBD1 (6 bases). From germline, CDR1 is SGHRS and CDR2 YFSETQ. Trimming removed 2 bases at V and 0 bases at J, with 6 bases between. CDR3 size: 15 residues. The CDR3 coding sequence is TGCGCCAGCAGCTTAGGGGGCTCTGGGGCCAACGTCCTGACTTTC. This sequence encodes CASSLGGSGANVLTF. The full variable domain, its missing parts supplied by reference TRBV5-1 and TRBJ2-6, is KAGVTQTPRYLIKTRGQQVTLSCSPISGHRSVSWYQQTPGQGLQFLFEYFSETQRNKGNFPGRFSGRQFSNSRSEMNVSTLELGDSALYLCASSLGGSGANVLTFGAGSRLTVL.

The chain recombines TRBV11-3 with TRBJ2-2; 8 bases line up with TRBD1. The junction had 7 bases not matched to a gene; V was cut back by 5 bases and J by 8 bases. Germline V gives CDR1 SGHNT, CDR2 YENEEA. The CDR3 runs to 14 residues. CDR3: CASSGQGLPGELFF. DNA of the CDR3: TGTGCCAGCAGCGGACAGGGCCTCCCGGGGGAGCTGTTTTTT.

The CDR3: CASSLGSLRGTEAFF. Written as DNA, the CDR3 is TGTGCCAGCAGCTTGGGGTCTTTAAGGGGCACTGAAGCTTTCTTT. The rearrangement joins TRBV5-8 to TRBJ1-1; maybe TRBD1 (5 bases). Trimming removed 0 bases at V and 4 bases at J, with 13 bases between. The CDR3 covers 15 residues. Germline assignment: CDR1 SGHTS and CDR2 YDEGEE.

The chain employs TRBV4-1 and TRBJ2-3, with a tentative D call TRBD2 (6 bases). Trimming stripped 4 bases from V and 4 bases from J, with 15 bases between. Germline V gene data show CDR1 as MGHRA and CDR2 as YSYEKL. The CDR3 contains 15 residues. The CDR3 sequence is CASSPRDSPPDTQYF. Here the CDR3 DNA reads TGCGCCAGCAGCCCTCGGGACTCCCCGCCAGATACGCAGTATTTT.

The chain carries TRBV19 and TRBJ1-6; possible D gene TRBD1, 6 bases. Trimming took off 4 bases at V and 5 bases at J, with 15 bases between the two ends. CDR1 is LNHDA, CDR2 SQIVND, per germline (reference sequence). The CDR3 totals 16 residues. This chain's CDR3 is CASSRGPGQDNSPLHF. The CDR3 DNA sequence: TGTGCCAGTAGTAGGGGACCGGGACAAGATAATTCACCCCTCCACTTT. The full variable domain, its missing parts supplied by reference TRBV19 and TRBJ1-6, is DGGITQSPKYLFRKEGQNVTLSCEQNLNHDAMYWYRQDPGQGLRLIYYSQIVNDFQKGDIAEGYSVSREKKESFPLTVTSAQKNPTAFYLCASSRGPGQDNSPLHFGNGTRLTVT.

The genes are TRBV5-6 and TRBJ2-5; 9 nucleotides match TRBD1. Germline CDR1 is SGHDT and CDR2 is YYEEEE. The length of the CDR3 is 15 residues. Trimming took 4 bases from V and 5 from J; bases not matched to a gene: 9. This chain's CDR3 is CASSPGTGREETQYF. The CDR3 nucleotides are TGTGCCAGCAGCCCCGGGACAGGGCGGGAGGAGACCCAGTACTTC.

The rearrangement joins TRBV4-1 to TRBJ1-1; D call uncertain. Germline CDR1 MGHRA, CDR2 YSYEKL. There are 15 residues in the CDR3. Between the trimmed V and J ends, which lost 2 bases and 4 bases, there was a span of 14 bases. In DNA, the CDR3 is TGCGCCAGCAGCCAACCTTTAGCGGCGGGCACTGAAGCTTTCTTT. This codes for CASSQPLAAGTEAFF.

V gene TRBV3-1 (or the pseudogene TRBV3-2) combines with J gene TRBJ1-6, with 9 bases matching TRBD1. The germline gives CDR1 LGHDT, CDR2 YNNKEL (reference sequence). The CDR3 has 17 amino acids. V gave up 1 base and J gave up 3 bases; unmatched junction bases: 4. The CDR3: CASSQGDRVFYNSPLHF. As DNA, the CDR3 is TGTGCCAGCAGCCAAGGGGACAGGGTTTTCTATAATTCACCCCTCCACTTT.

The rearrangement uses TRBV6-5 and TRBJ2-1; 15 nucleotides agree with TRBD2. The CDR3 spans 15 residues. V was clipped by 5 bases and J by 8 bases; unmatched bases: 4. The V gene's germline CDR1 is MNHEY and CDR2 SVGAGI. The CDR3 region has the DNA TGTGCCAGCAGTCGGACTAGCGGGGGGGTCGATGAGCAGTTCTTC. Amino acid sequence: CASSRTSGGVDEQFF.

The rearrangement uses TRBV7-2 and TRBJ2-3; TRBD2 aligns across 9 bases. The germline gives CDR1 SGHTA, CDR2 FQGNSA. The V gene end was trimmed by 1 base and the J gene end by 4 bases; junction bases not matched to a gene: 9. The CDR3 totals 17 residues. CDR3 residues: CASSLVRVSGGADTQYF. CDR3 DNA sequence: TGTGCCAGCAGCTTAGTAAGGGTTAGCGGGGGAGCAGATACGCAGTATTTT. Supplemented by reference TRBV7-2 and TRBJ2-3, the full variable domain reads GAGVSQSPSNKVTEKGKDVELRCDPISGHTALYWYRQSLGQGLEFLIYFQGNSAPDKSGLPSDRFSAERTGGSVSTLTIQRTQQEDSAVYLCASSLVRVSGGADTQYFGPGTRLTVL.

In nucleotides, the CDR3 is TGTGCCAGCAGCCAGGACAGTAACACTGAAGCTTTCTTT. It codes for CASSQDSNTEAFF. The rearrangement uses TRBV7-9 and TRBJ1-1; possibly TRBD1 for D (6 bases). Trimming took 5 bases from V and 2 from J, leaving 9 bases between them. Per the germline V gene, CDR1 is SEHNR and CDR2 is FQNEAQ (reference sequence). The CDR3 contains 13 residues.

The CDR3 is CASSSYGYGYTF. In nucleotides, the CDR3 is TGTGCCAGCAGCTCCTACGGCTATGGCTACACCTTC. The chain joins TRBV7-2 to TRBJ1-2; unclear D gene. V was shortened by 4 bases and J by 4 bases, with 7 bases between the two germline ends. Looked up from germline, CDR1 is SGHTA and CDR2 is FQGNSA. CDR3 size: 12 residues. Combining the CDR3 with reference TRBV7-2 and TRBJ1-2 gives the whole variable domain GAGVSQSPSNKVTEKGKDVELRCDPISGHTALYWYRQSLGQGLEFLIYFQGNSAPDKSGLPSDRFSAERTGGSVSTLTIQRTQQEDSAVYLCASSSYGYGYTFGSGTRLTVV.

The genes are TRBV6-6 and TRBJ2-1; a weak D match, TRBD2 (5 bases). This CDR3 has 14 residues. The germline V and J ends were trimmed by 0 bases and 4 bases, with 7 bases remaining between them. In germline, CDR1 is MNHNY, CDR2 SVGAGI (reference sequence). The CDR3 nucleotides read TGTGCCAGCAGTTACTCGAGGGTGTACAATGAGCAGTTCTTC. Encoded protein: CASSYSRVYNEQFF.

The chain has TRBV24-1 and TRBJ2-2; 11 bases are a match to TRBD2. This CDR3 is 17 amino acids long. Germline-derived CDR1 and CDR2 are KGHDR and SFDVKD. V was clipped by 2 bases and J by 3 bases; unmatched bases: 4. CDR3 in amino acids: CATSDSSGGPHTGELFF. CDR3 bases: TGTGCCACCAGTGATTCTAGCGGGGGGCCCCACACCGGGGAGCTGTTTTTT.

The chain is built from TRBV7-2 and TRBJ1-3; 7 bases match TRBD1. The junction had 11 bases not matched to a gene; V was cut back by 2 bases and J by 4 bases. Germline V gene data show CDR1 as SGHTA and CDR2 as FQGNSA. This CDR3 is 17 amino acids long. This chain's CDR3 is CASSLRRTGRGGNTIYF. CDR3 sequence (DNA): TGTGCCAGCAGCTTAAGGCGGACAGGCCGTGGAGGAAACACCATATATTTT. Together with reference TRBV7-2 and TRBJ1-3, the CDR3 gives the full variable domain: GAGVSQSPSNKVTEKGKDVELRCDPISGHTALYWYRQSLGQGLEFLIYFQGNSAPDKSGLPSDRFSAERTGGSVSTLTIQRTQQEDSAVYLCASSLRRTGRGGNTIYFGEGSWLTVV.

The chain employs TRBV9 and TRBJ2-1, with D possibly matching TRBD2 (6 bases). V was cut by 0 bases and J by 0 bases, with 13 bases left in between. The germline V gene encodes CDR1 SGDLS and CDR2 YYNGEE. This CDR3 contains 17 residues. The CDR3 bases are TGTGCCAGCAGCGTAGAGAGCGGGTCGAGCTCCTACAATGAGCAGTTCTTC. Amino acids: CASSVESGSSSYNEQFF.

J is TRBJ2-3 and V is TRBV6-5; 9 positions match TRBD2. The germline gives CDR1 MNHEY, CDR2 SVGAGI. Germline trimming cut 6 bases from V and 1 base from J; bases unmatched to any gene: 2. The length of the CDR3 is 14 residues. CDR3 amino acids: CASSVAGGTDTQYF. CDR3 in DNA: TGTGCCAGCAGCGTAGCGGGGGGCACAGATACGCAGTATTTT.

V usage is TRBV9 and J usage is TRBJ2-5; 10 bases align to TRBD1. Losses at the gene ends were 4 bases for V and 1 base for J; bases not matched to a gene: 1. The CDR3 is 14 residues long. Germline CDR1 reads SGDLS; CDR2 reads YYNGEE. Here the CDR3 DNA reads TGTGCCAGCAGCCGGGACAGGGGCCAAGAGACCCAGTACTTC. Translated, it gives CASSRDRGQETQYF.

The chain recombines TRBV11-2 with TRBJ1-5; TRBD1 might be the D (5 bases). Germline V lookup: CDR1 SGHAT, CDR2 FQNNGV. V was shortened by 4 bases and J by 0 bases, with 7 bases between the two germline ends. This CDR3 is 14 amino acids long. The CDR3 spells CASSSTDSNQPQHF. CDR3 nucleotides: TGTGCCAGCAGCTCGACAGATAGCAATCAGCCCCAGCATTTT. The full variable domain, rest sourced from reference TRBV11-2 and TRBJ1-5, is EAGVAQSPRYKIIEKRQSVAFWCNPISGHATLYWYQQILGQGPKLLIQFQNNGVVDDSQLPKDRFSAERLKGVDSTLKIQPAKLEDSAVYLCASSSTDSNQPQHFGDGTRLSIL.

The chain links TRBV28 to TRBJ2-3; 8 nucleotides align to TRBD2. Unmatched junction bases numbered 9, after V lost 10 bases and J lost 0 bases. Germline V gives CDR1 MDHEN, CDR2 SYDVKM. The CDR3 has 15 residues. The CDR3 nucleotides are TGTGCCACTCCGGGGGAGCGGGGGAGCACAGATACGCAGTATTTT. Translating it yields CATPGERGSTDTQYF. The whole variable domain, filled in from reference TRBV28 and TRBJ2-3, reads DVKVTQSSRYLVKRTGEKVFLECVQDMDHENMFWYRQDPGLGLRLIYFSYDVKMKEKGDIPEGYSVSREKKERFSLILESASTNQTSMYLCATPGERGSTDTQYFGPGTRLTVL.

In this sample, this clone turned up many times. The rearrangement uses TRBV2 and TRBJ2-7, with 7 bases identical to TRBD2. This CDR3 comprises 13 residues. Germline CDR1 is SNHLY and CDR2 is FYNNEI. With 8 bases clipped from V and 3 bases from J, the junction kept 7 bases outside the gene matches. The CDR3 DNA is TGTGCCAGCTCAGCGGGGTCGGGCTACGAGCAGTACTTC. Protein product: CASSAGSGYEQYF. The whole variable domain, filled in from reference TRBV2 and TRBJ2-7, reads EPEVTQTPSHQVTQMGQEVILRCVPISNHLYFYWYRQILGQKVEFLVSFYNNEISEKSEIFDDQFSVERPDGSNFTLKIRSTKLEDSAMYFCASSAGSGYEQYFGPGTRLTVT.

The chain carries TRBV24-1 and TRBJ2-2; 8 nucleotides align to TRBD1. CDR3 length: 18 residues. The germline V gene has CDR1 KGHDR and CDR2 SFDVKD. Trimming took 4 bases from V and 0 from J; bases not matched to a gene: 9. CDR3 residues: CATSDRQGRTSNTGELFF. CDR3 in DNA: TGTGCCACCAGTGACAGACAGGGGAGGACATCGAACACCGGGGAGCTGTTTTTT.

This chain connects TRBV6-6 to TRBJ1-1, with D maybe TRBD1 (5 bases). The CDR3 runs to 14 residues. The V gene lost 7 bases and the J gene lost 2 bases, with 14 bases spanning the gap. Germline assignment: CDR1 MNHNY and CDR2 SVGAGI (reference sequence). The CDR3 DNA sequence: TGTGCCAGCAATTTTGACGGGGGTAACACTGAAGCTTTCTTT. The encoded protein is CASNFDGGNTEAFF.

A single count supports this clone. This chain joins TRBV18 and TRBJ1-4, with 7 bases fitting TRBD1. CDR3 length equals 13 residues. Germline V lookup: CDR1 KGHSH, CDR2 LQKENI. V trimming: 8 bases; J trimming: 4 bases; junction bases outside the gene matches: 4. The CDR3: CASATGINEKLFF. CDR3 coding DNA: TGTGCCAGCGCGACAGGGATTAATGAAAAACTGTTTTTT.

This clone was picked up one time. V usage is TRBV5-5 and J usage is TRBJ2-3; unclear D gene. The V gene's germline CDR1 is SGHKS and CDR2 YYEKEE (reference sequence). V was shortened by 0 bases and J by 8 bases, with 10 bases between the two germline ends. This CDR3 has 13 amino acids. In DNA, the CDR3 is TGTGCCAGCAGCTTGGTGCAGGTTGGTACGCAGTATTTT. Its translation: CASSLVQVGTQYF.

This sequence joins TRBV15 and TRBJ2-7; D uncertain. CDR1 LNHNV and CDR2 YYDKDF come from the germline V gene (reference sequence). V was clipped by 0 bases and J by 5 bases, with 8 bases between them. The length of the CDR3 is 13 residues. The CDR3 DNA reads TGTGCCACCAGCAGAGATCTCCGGGACGAGCAGTACTTC. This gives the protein CATSRDLRDEQYF.

The DNA of the CDR3 is TGTGCCAGTAGTATCTCGGGGGGTCCCGGGGAGCTGTTTTTT. As protein: CASSISGGPGELFF. This sequence joins TRBV19 and TRBJ2-2; 7 bases are a match to TRBD2. There are 14 residues in the CDR3. Losses at the gene ends were 3 bases for V and 6 bases for J; bases not matched to a gene: 4. The germline V gene has CDR1 LNHDA and CDR2 SQIVND (reference sequence).

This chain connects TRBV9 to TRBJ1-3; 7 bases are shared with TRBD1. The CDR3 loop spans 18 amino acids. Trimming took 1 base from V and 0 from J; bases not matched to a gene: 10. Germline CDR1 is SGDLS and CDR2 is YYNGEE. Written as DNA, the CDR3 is TGTGCCAGCAGCGTATTTTTAGATAGGGACAGCTCTGGAAACACCATATATTTT. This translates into CASSVFLDRDSSGNTIYF. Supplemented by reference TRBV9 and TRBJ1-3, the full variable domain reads DSGVTQTPKHLITATGQRVTLRCSPRSGDLSVYWYQQSLDQGLQFLIQYYNGEERAKGNILERFSAQQFPDLHSELNLSSLELGDSALYFCASSVFLDRDSSGNTIYFGEGSWLTVV.